Following are 23 T cell receptor beta chains from one sample sequenced in a study of lymphopenia after photon versus proton radiotherapy. Clones were sequenced by immunoSEQ multiplex PCR, and TCRdb holds only the in-frame ones, with some missing. This table holds over 15,000 clones, about nine tenths found once. This specimen was peripheral blood, taken from a patient treated with proton-based radiotherapy. Every receptor here comes from a man in his sixties or seventies with pancreatic cancer.

V gene TRBV5-4 combines with J gene TRBJ2-3; 8 bases line up with TRBD2. Germline assignment: CDR1 SGHNT and CDR2 YYREEE (reference sequence). The ends lost 3 bases at V and 12 bases at J; junction bases unmatched: 6. CDR3 size: 12 residues. CDR3 nucleotides: TGTGCCAGCAGCTGGAGCGGGGGCCCCCAGTATTTT. As protein: CASSWSGGPQYF.

The chain joins TRBV2 to TRBJ1-1; the match to TRBD1 covers 7 bases. Unmatched junction bases numbered 11, after V lost 8 bases and J lost 5 bases. The CDR3 spans 14 residues. CDR1 is SNHLY and CDR2 is FYNNEI in the germline V gene. CDR3 amino acids: CASRRDSTGTEAFF. The CDR3 coding sequence is TGTGCCAGCCGACGGGACAGTACAGGGACTGAAGCTTTCTTT.

This sequence joins TRBV15 and TRBJ1-1, with D hard to call. Trimming removed 0 bases from V and 2 bases from J, with 7 bases in between. The V gene's germline CDR1 is LNHNV and CDR2 YYDKDF (reference sequence). This CDR3 is built from 14 residues. The chain's CDR3 is CATSRDPSNTEAFF. CDR3 coding DNA: TGTGCCACCAGCAGAGATCCATCCAACACTGAAGCTTTCTTT.

The genes are TRBV6-6 and TRBJ1-2, with 7 nucleotides matching TRBD1. The V and J ends lost 6 bases and 4 bases, in that order; junction bases with no gene match: 5. The CDR3 is 13 amino acids. Germline values: CDR1 MNHNY, CDR2 SVGAGI (reference sequence). In DNA form, the CDR3 reads TGTGCCAGCAGCCTTGGGACAGCCTATGGCTACACCTTC. Its translation: CASSLGTAYGYTF.

CDR3 sequence (DNA): TGCGCCAGCAGCCTTGGACAGGGGGTGATCTCTGGAAACACCATATATTTT. This encodes CASSLGQGVISGNTIYF. V and J are TRBV5-1 and TRBJ1-3, with 10 bases matching TRBD1. From germline, CDR1 is SGHRS and CDR2 YFSETQ. The CDR3 contains 17 residues. The J segment lost 0 bases and the V segment lost 4 bases, leaving 7 bases of the junction unmatched. Looking up the rest from reference TRBV5-1 and TRBJ1-3 gives the full variable domain: KAGVTQTPRYLIKTRGQQVTLSCSPISGHRSVSWYQQTPGQGLQFLFEYFSETQRNKGNFPGRFSGRQFSNSRSEMNVSTLELGDSALYLCASSLGQGVISGNTIYFGEGSWLTVV.

This chain joins TRBV19 and TRBJ2-1; TRBD2 agrees at 9 bases. The CDR3 runs to 15 residues. Germline V gives CDR1 LNHDA, CDR2 SQIVND (reference sequence). Losses at the gene ends were 6 bases for V and 8 bases for J; bases not matched to a gene: 11. The CDR3 protein is CASSSLPSGIDEQFF. CDR3 DNA sequence: TGTGCCAGTAGCTCTCTTCCTAGCGGGATAGATGAGCAGTTCTTC.

This clone was counted a few times. The chain couples TRBV6-1 to TRBJ1-1; tentative D call: TRBD1 (5 bases). CDR3 size: 13 residues. From germline, CDR1 is MNHNS and CDR2 SASEGT. V lost 6 bases and J 3 bases, leaving 11 bases between the germline ends. CDR3 DNA: TGTGCCAGCAGCTACGGGGGGTACACTGAAGCTTTCTTT. This sequence encodes CASSYGGYTEAFF.

This chain uses TRBV18 with TRBJ1-5; perhaps TRBD1 as D (5 bases). The CDR3 runs to 15 residues. Trimming took off 2 bases at V and 6 bases at J, with 14 bases between the two ends. CDR1 and CDR2 from the germline V gene are KGHSH and LQKENI. The CDR3, as DNA: TGTGCCAGCTCACCAGGGGCAGGAACGATTCAGCCCCAGCATTTT. Protein: CASSPGAGTIQPQHF.

The chain has TRBV19 and TRBJ2-3, with D hard to call. V was cut by 4 bases and J by 3 bases, with 5 bases left in between. The CDR3 totals 12 residues. CDR1 is LNHDA and CDR2 is SQIVND in the germline V gene (reference sequence). The DNA for the CDR3 is TGTGCCAGTAGTAAGGATACAGATACGCAGTATTTT. This encodes CASSKDTDTQYF.

V usage is TRBV4-1 and J usage is TRBJ2-7, with 8 nucleotides matching TRBD2. This CDR3 is 16 amino acids long. Germline V CDR1 and CDR2: MGHRA, YSYEKL. With 0 bases clipped from V and 0 bases from J, the junction kept 4 bases outside the gene matches. The CDR3 spells CASSQDRGGTSYEQYF. DNA for the CDR3: TGCGCCAGCAGCCAAGATCGCGGGGGGACCTCCTACGAGCAGTACTTC.

A single count supports this clone. The genes are TRBV21-1 and TRBJ1-3; no DNA check was done on the table's D call, TRBD1. TRBV21-1 is recorded as a pseudogene. CDR3 length: 17 amino acids. The CDR3 coding sequence is TGTGCCAGCAGCAAGCGCAGGGGGCTCAACTCTGGAAACACCATATATTTT. Translating gives CASSKRRGLNSGNTIYF.

This chain uses TRBV7-9 with TRBJ1-1, with 7 positions matching TRBD1. This CDR3 spans 16 amino acids. The germline CDR1 and CDR2 sequences are SEHNR and FQNEAQ (reference sequence). Trimming cost V 4 bases and J 1 base; bases outside gene matches: 9. The CDR3 sequence is CASSYNRDSANTEAFF. CDR3 coding DNA: TGTGCCAGCAGCTATAACCGGGACAGTGCGAACACTGAAGCTTTCTTT.

The chain recombines TRBV7-6 with TRBJ2-2; D may be TRBD1 or TRBD2 (5 bases each). V lost 5 bases and J 6 bases, leaving 16 bases between the germline ends. The CDR3 sequence is 15 residues long. Looked up from germline, CDR1 is SGHVS and CDR2 is FNYEAQ. The CDR3 sequence: CASSRSGTFAGELFF. The CDR3 DNA sequence: TGTGCCAGCAGCCGATCGGGGACCTTTGCCGGGGAGCTGTTTTTT.

The gene calls are TRBV19 and TRBJ1-1; 8 positions match TRBD1. V was clipped by 1 base and J by 6 bases; unmatched bases: 10. The CDR3 has 16 residues. Germline values: CDR1 LNHDA, CDR2 SQIVND (reference sequence). DNA of the CDR3: TGTGCCAGTAGTATAGGGACAGGGCCGTTAGTAGCTGAAGCTTTCTTT. It yields the protein CASSIGTGPLVAEAFF.

In nucleotides, the CDR3 is TGTGCCATCAGTGTGACAGGGATGAACACTGAAGCTTTCTTT. It specifies CAISVTGMNTEAFF. V gene TRBV10-3 combines with J gene TRBJ1-1; 7 positions match TRBD1. V trimming: 4 bases; J trimming: 0 bases; junction bases outside the gene matches: 2. CDR3 size: 14 residues. Germline assignment: CDR1 ENHRY and CDR2 SYGVKD.

This chain connects TRBV5-8 to TRBJ1-3; 7 bases line up with TRBD1. Germline trimming cut 3 bases from V and 4 bases from J; bases unmatched to any gene: 4. CDR1 and CDR2 from the germline V gene are SGHTS and YDEGEE. The CDR3 consists of 14 residues. CDR3 loop: CASSYLTGGNTIYF. The CDR3 DNA sequence: TGTGCCAGCAGCTACTTGACAGGGGGAAACACCATATATTTT.

The chain has TRBV19 and TRBJ2-7; D may match TRBD1 or TRBD2 (6 bases each). Germline V gene data show CDR1 as LNHDA and CDR2 as SQIVND (reference sequence). Trimming left V 4 bases short and J 2 bases short, with 24 bases between. This CDR3 has 18 amino acids. Here the CDR3 DNA reads TGTGCCAGTAGTAGGGCCGGAGGGGCGACAGGCAGGGCCTACGAGCAGTACTTC. Amino acid sequence: CASSRAGGATGRAYEQYF.

The J gene is TRBJ2-5, the V gene TRBV2, with D unresolved. The CDR3 runs to 13 residues. Trimming took 3 bases from V and 5 from J, leaving 10 bases between them. The germline V gene has CDR1 SNHLY and CDR2 FYNNEI. The CDR3 is CASSDLWAETQYF. The CDR3 nucleotides are TGTGCCAGCAGTGATTTGTGGGCGGAGACCCAGTACTTC.

The V gene is TRBV7-7, the J gene TRBJ2-3; no firm D call. CDR1 and CDR2 (germline): SSHAT, FNYEAQ (reference sequence). CDR3 length: 13 residues. Trimming shortened V by 2 bases and J by 6 bases, and 9 bases separated the two germline ends. CDR3 nucleotides: TGTGCCAGCAGCTTATCTCAATTGGATACGCAGTATTTT. It translates to CASSLSQLDTQYF. Full variable domain (outside the CDR3, taken from reference TRBV7-7 and TRBJ2-3): GAGVSQSPRYKVTKRGQDVTLRCDPISSHATLYWYQQALGQGPEFLTYFNYEAQPDKSGLPSDRFSAERPEGSISTLTIQRTEQRDSAMYRCASSLSQLDTQYFGPGTRLTVL.

The chain joins TRBV19 to TRBJ2-1, with 9 bases aligning to TRBD2. This CDR3 spans 15 amino acids. Germline V gene sequence: CDR1 LNHDA, CDR2 SQIVND (reference sequence). With 4 bases clipped from V and 1 base from J, the junction kept 2 bases outside the gene matches. CDR3 sequence: CASSTLAGSYNEQFF. Written as DNA, the CDR3 is TGTGCCAGTAGTACCCTAGCGGGGTCCTACAATGAGCAGTTCTTC. Filled out from reference TRBV19 and TRBJ2-1, the complete variable domain reads DGGITQSPKYLFRKEGQNVTLSCEQNLNHDAMYWYRQDPGQGLRLIYYSQIVNDFQKGDIAEGYSVSREKKESFPLTVTSAQKNPTAFYLCASSTLAGSYNEQFFGPGTRLTVL.

The J gene is TRBJ1-4, the V gene TRBV7-2; tentative D call: TRBD1 (6 bases). The CDR3 spans 15 residues. Germline CDR1 reads SGHTA; CDR2 reads FQGNSA. V lost 3 bases to trimming and J lost 5 bases, with 13 bases between them. The CDR3 region is CASSLTSGANEKLFF. The CDR3 DNA reads TGTGCCAGCAGCTTGACCTCGGGGGCGAATGAAAAACTGTTTTTT. Supplemented by reference TRBV7-2 and TRBJ1-4, the full variable domain reads GAGVSQSPSNKVTEKGKDVELRCDPISGHTALYWYRQSLGQGLEFLIYFQGNSAPDKSGLPSDRFSAERTGGSVSTLTIQRTQQEDSAVYLCASSLTSGANEKLFFGSGTQLSVL.

The rearrangement uses TRBV30 and TRBJ1-2; tentatively, D is TRBD1 (6 bases). The germline V gene encodes CDR1 GTSNPN and CDR2 SVGIG (reference sequence). CDR3 length equals 13 residues. Trimming stripped 3 bases from V and 2 bases from J, with 10 bases between. The CDR3 coding sequence is TGTGCCTGGAGAAGAGGACAGAACTATGGCTACACCTTC. Amino acids: CAWRRGQNYGYTF.

In DNA form, the CDR3 reads TGTGCCAGCAGCGCAGGACAGAGCACTGAAGCTTTCTTT. This translates into CASSAGQSTEAFF. The chain uses TRBV9 and TRBJ1-1; possible D gene TRBD1, 6 bases. V lost 3 bases to trimming and J lost 4 bases, with 10 bases between them. Germline CDR1 SGDLS, CDR2 YYNGEE. This CDR3 is built from 13 residues. Supplemented by reference TRBV9 and TRBJ1-1, the full variable domain reads DSGVTQTPKHLITATGQRVTLRCSPRSGDLSVYWYQQSLDQGLQFLIQYYNGEERAKGNILERFSAQQFPDLHSELNLSSLELGDSALYFCASSAGQSTEAFFGQGTRLTVV.